These 17 T cell receptor beta chains share one sample of origin, sequenced in a study of PD-1 blockade in classical Hodgkin lymphoma. Brentuximab vedotin exposure varied, and every patient relapsed after autologous stem cell transplantation. The assay was immunoSEQ multiplex PCR, and TCRdb's table has in-frame clones only and misses some. The sample consists of more than 40,000 clones, about nine tenths of them appearing once. The sample in question was peripheral blood mononuclear cells (PBMCs), obtained at baseline. Every receptor here comes from a human donor with classical Hodgkin lymphoma.

The chain couples TRBV9 to TRBJ2-3; the match to TRBD2 covers 9 bases. Germline V CDR1 and CDR2: SGDLS, YYNGEE. Trimming at V came to 4 bases and at J to 6 bases, leaving 12 bases not matched to a gene. The CDR3 is 16 residues long. Written as DNA, the CDR3 is TGTGCCAGCAGCCCAATAGCGGGGGTGTCTCGGGATACGCAGTATTTT. Protein sequence: CASSPIAGVSRDTQYF.

The CDR3, as DNA: TGTGCCAGCAGTGAAAAACGGCCCCCCTACGAGCAGTACTTC. It encodes CASSEKRPPYEQYF. The chain recombines TRBV6-5 with TRBJ2-7; D gene ambiguous. V gave up 5 bases and J gave up 2 bases, with 13 bases separating them. There are 14 residues in the CDR3. Per germline, CDR1 MNHEY and CDR2 SVGAGI.

This sequence joins TRBV4-2 and TRBJ2-7; possibly TRBD1 for D (5 bases). V lost 6 bases and J lost 6, with 12 bases in between. CDR1 is LGHNA, CDR2 YNFKEQ, per germline. The CDR3 runs to 12 residues. The CDR3 region has the DNA TGTGCCAGCAGTCTCCAGGGTTTCGAGCAGTACTTC. This codes for CASSLQGFEQYF.

DNA for the CDR3: TGTGCCAGCAGTGATAAAGAAAGACACCAAAACACTGAAGCTTTCTTT. Its protein is CASSDKERHQNTEAFF. The rearrangement links TRBV6-1 to TRBJ1-1; D is undetermined. V gave up 3 bases and J gave up 2 bases, with 16 bases separating them. Germline lookup yields CDR1 MNHNS and CDR2 SASEGT. The CDR3 consists of 16 residues.

The V and J genes are TRBV19 and TRBJ1-2, with D unclear. Between the trimmed V and J ends, which lost 1 base and 0 bases, there was a span of 9 bases. CDR1 and CDR2 (germline): LNHDA, SQIVND (reference sequence). The CDR3 has 15 residues. The chain's CDR3 is CASSIATEANYGYTF. The CDR3 coding sequence is TGTGCCAGTAGTATAGCTACGGAAGCTAACTATGGCTACACCTTC. Together with reference TRBV19 and TRBJ1-2, the CDR3 gives the full variable domain: DGGITQSPKYLFRKEGQNVTLSCEQNLNHDAMYWYRQDPGQGLRLIYYSQIVNDFQKGDIAEGYSVSREKKESFPLTVTSAQKNPTAFYLCASSIATEANYGYTFGSGTRLTVV.

The chain recombines TRBV28 with TRBJ2-7; perhaps TRBD2 as D (7 bases). This CDR3 spans 16 amino acids. The V end was cut by 2 bases, the J end by 0 bases, with 14 bases between. Germline CDR1 and CDR2: MDHEN and SYDVKM. This CDR3 reads CASSLRGARPSYEQYF. Written as DNA, the CDR3 is TGTGCCAGCAGTTTACGGGGGGCCCGCCCCTCCTACGAGCAGTACTTC.

This clone has just one count. This chain links TRBV2 with TRBJ1-1; D gene uncertain. CDR1 and CDR2 (germline): SNHLY, FYNNEI. V lost 2 bases, J lost 0 bases, and 13 bases lay in between. The length of the CDR3 is 16 residues. The CDR3 loop reads CASSEKGLGMNTEAFF. The CDR3 DNA reads as TGTGCCAGCAGTGAAAAGGGCTTGGGAATGAACACTGAAGCTTTCTTT.

This sequence joins TRBV11-1 and TRBJ1-1; D is unresolved. The ends were cut back, 2 bases at V and 1 base at J, with 5 bases in the middle. CDR3 length equals 13 residues. Germline V gives CDR1 SGHAT, CDR2 FQDESV (reference sequence). The CDR3 sequence is CASSLPGNTEAFF. CDR3 nucleotides: TGTGCCAGCAGCTTACCGGGGAACACTGAAGCTTTCTTT.

This clone has a single count. The chain combines TRBV5-1 with TRBJ2-2, with TRBD2 matching 7 bases. CDR1 SGHRS and CDR2 YFSETQ come from the germline V gene. This CDR3 is built from 14 residues. Losses at the gene ends were 3 bases for V and 4 bases for J; bases not matched to a gene: 3. The CDR3 here is CASSWPSGTGELFF. The CDR3, as DNA: TGCGCCAGCAGCTGGCCTAGCGGCACCGGGGAGCTGTTTTTT.

V is TRBV5-1 and J is TRBJ1-2, with D possibly TRBD1 on 6 matching bases. The CDR3 covers 15 residues. The germline V and J ends were trimmed by 0 bases and 6 bases, with 15 bases remaining between them. In germline, CDR1 is SGHRS, CDR2 YFSETQ. Here the CDR3 DNA reads TGCGCCAGCAGCTTGGGGGGTACAGGGAGCGATGGCTACACCTTC. This sequence encodes CASSLGGTGSDGYTF.

This chain uses TRBV9 with TRBJ2-7; D perhaps matches TRBD2 (7 bases). Germline CDR1 reads SGDLS; CDR2 reads YYNGEE. V lost 0 bases to trimming and J lost 0 bases, with 10 bases between them. The CDR3 loop spans 15 amino acids. The CDR3 loop reads CASSVGGGLSYEQYF. The CDR3 DNA reads TGTGCCAGCAGCGTAGGGGGGGGCCTCTCCTACGAGCAGTACTTC.

CDR3 nucleotide sequence: TGCGCCAGCAGCCAAGGGAGCGGGGATACGCAGTATTTT. Translation: CASSQGSGDTQYF. The chain has TRBV4-3 and TRBJ2-3; tentative D call: TRBD2 (6 bases). There are 13 residues in the CDR3. Germline CDR1 reads LGHNA; CDR2 reads YSLEER. Trimming removed 1 base at V and 6 bases at J, with 8 bases between.

The rearrangement uses TRBV28 and TRBJ2-7, with 7 bases aligning to TRBD1. This CDR3 contains 15 residues. Per germline, CDR1 MDHEN and CDR2 SYDVKM. J lost 0 bases, V lost 6 bases, and 8 bases had no gene match. The CDR3 region is CASSRTGELSYEQYF. The DNA for the CDR3 is TGTGCCAGCAGCCGAACAGGGGAACTCTCCTACGAGCAGTACTTC.

The chain employs TRBV15 and TRBJ2-1; either TRBD1 or TRBD2 may fit D (6 bases each). The CDR3 spans 16 residues. Germline V CDR1 and CDR2: LNHNV, YYDKDF (reference sequence). The ends were cut back, 0 bases at V and 6 bases at J, with 15 bases in the middle. CDR3 nucleotide sequence: TGTGCCACCAGCAGAGAGTTGGGGGGCGTCGGCAATGAGCAGTTCTTC. Translation gives CATSRELGGVGNEQFF.

CDR3 in DNA: TGTGCCAGCAGTGACCTGCCGGCATTCCAAGAGACCCAGTACTTC. Protein: CASSDLPAFQETQYF. The chain is built from TRBV6-1 and TRBJ2-5; D is uncertain. Between the trimmed V and J ends, which lost 3 bases and 1 base, there was a span of 12 bases. Germline loops: CDR1 MNHNS, CDR2 SASEGT. The CDR3 contains 15 residues.

By share, this clone counts as medium-sized (0.01 to 0.1%). This chain uses TRBV29-1 with TRBJ1-1, with D possibly TRBD1 on 5 matching bases. V was trimmed by 3 bases and J by 5 bases, leaving 13 bases between them. Looked up from germline, CDR1 is SQVTM and CDR2 is ANQGSEA. CDR3 length: 13 amino acids. The CDR3 spells CSVDGGEITEAFF. The DNA for the CDR3 is TGCAGCGTTGACGGGGGAGAGATAACTGAAGCTTTCTTT.

The rearrangement uses TRBV4-1 and TRBJ1-5, with D uncertain. Trimming left V 0 bases short and J 0 bases short, with 6 bases between. CDR3 length equals 15 residues. Germline CDR1 reads MGHRA; CDR2 reads YSYEKL. The chain's CDR3 is CASSQDSDSNQPQHF. As DNA, the CDR3 is TGCGCCAGCAGCCAAGATAGCGATAGCAATCAGCCCCAGCATTTT.